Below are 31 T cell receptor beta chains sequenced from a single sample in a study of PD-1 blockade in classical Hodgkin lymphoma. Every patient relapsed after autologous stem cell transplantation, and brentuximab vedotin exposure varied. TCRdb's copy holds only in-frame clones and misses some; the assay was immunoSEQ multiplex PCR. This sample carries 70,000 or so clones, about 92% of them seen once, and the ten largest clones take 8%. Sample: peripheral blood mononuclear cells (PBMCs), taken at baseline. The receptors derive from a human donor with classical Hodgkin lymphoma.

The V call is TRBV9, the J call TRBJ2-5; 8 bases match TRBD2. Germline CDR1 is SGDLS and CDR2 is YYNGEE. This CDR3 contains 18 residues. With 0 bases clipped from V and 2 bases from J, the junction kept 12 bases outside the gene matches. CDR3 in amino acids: CASSVAPRSGGIQETQYF. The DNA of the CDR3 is TGTGCCAGCAGCGTAGCTCCCCGGAGCGGGGGAATTCAAGAGACCCAGTACTTC.

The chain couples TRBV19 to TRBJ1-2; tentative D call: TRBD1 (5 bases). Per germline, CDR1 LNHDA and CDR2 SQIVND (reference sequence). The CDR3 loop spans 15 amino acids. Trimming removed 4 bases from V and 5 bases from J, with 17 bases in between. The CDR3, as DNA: TGTGCCAGTAGTACCCGAGCAGGGATACAATATGGCTACACCTTC. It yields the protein CASSTRAGIQYGYTF. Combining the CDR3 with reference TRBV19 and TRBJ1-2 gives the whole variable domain DGGITQSPKYLFRKEGQNVTLSCEQNLNHDAMYWYRQDPGQGLRLIYYSQIVNDFQKGDIAEGYSVSREKKESFPLTVTSAQKNPTAFYLCASSTRAGIQYGYTFGSGTRLTVV.

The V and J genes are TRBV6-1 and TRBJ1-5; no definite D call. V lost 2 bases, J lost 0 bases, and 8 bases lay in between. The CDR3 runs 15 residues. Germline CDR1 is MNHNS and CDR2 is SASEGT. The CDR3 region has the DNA TGTGCCAGCAGTGAATGGGGTTATAGCAATCAGCCCCAGCATTTT. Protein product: CASSEWGYSNQPQHF.

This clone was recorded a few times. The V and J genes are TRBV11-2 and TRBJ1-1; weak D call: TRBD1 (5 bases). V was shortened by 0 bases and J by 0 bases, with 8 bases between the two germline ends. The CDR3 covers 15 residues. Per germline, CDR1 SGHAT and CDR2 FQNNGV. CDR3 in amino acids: CASSLEFRVNTEAFF. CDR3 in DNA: TGTGCCAGCAGCTTAGAATTCAGGGTGAACACTGAAGCTTTCTTT.

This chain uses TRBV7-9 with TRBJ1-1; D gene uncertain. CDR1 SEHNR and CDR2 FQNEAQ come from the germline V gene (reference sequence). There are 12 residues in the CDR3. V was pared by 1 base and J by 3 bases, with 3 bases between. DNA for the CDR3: TGTGCCAGCAGCTTAGAGGACACTGAAGCTTTCTTT. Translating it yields CASSLEDTEAFF.

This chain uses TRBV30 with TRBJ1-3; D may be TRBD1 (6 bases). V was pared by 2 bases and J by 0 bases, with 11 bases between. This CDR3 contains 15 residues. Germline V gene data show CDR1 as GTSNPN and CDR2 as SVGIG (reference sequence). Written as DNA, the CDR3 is TGTGCCTGGAGTAGATTAGGGGGCTCTGGAAACACCATATATTTT. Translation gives CAWSRLGGSGNTIYF.

Written as DNA, the CDR3 is TGTGCCAGCAGCTTTACTGGGGGGACAGGGTCGTACGAGCAGTACTTC. Translating gives CASSFTGGTGSYEQYF. This chain uses TRBV27 with TRBJ2-7; 9 bases agree with TRBD1. The CDR3 is made up of 16 amino acids. V lost 6 bases and J lost 4; bases outside the gene matches: 13. Germline CDR1 is MNHEY and CDR2 is SMNVEV (reference sequence).

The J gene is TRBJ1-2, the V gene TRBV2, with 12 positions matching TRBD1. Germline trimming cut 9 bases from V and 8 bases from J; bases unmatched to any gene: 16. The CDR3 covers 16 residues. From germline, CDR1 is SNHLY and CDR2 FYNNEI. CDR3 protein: CARGTTGTGGAGGYTF. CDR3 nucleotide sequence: TGTGCCAGAGGAACGACCGGGACAGGGGGCGCCGGGGGCTACACCTTC.

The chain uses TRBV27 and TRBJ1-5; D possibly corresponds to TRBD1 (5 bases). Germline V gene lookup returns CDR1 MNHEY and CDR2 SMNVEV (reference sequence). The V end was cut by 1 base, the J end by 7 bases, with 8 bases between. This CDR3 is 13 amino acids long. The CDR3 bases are TGTGCCAGCAGTTTATTTCAGGGACAGCCCCAGCATTTT. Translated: CASSLFQGQPQHF.

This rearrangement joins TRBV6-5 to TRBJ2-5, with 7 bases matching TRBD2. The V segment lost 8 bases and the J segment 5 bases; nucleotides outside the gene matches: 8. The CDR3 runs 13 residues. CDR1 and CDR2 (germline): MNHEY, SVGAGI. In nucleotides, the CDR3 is TGTGCCAGCGGTGGAGCGGGGTGGGAGACCCAGTACTTC. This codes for CASGGAGWETQYF.

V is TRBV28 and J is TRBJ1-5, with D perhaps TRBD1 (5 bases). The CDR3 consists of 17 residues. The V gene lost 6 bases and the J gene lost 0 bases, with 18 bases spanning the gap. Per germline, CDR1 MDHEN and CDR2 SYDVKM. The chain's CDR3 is CASSPGDPGYSNQPQHF. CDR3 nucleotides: TGTGCCAGCAGCCCGGGGGACCCCGGGTATAGCAATCAGCCCCAGCATTTT.

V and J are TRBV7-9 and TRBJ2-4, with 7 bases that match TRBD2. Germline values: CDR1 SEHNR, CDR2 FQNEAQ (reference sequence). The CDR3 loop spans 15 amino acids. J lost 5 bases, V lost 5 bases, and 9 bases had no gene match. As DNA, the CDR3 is TGTGCCAGCAGCCCCAGAGCGGGGTTAGAAAACATTCAGTACTTC. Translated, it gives CASSPRAGLENIQYF.

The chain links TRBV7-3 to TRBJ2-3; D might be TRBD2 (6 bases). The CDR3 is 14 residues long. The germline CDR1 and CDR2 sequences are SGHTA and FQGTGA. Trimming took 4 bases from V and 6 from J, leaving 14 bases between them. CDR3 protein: CASSYGSSGDTQYF. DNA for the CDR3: TGTGCCAGCAGCTACGGGAGTTCGGGTGATACGCAGTATTTT.

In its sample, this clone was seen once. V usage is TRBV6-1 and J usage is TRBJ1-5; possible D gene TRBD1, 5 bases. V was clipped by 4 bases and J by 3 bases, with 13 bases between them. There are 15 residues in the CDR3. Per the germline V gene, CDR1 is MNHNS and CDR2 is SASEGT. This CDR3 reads CASSGQGILNQPQHF. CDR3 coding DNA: TGTGCCAGCAGTGGGCAGGGAATCCTCAATCAGCCCCAGCATTTT.

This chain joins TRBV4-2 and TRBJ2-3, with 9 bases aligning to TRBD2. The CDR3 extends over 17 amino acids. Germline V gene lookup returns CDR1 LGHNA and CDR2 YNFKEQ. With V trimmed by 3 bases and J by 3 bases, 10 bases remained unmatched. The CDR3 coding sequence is TGTGCCAGCAGCCACCGGTCTGCTAGCGGGACGACAGATACGCAGTATTTT. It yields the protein CASSHRSASGTTDTQYF.

CDR3 sequence reads: CASSPRTGVPTDTQYF. The CDR3 bases are TGTGCCAGCAGTCCGAGGACAGGGGTCCCCACAGATACGCAGTATTTT. V and J are TRBV6-6 and TRBJ2-3, with 9 nucleotides matching TRBD1. The germline gives CDR1 MNHNY, CDR2 SVGAGI (reference sequence). The CDR3 extends over 16 amino acids. V shed 5 bases, J shed 2 bases, and the junction held 8 bases outside the gene matches.

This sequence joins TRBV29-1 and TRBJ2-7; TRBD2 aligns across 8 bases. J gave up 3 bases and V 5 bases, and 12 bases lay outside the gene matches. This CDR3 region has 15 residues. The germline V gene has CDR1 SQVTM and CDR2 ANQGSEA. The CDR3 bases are TGCAGCGTTAGGGTCGGGAGGGACCCCATCTACGAGCAGTACTTC. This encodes CSVRVGRDPIYEQYF.

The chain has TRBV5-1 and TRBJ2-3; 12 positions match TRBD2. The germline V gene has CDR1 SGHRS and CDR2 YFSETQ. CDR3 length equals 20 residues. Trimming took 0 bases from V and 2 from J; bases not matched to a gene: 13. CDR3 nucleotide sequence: TGCGCCAGCAGCTTGGCCACCCCCTCTAGCGGGAGGGCCGCCACAGATACGCAGTATTTT. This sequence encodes CASSLATPSSGRAATDTQYF.

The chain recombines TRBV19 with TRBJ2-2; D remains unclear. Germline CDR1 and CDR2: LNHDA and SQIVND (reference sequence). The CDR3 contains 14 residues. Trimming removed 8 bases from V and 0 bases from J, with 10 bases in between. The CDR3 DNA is TGTGCCAGTGTACCGTTCGCGAACACCGGGGAGCTGTTTTTT. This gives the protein CASVPFANTGELFF. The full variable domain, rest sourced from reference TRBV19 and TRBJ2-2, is DGGITQSPKYLFRKEGQNVTLSCEQNLNHDAMYWYRQDPGQGLRLIYYSQIVNDFQKGDIAEGYSVSREKKESFPLTVTSAQKNPTAFYLCASVPFANTGELFFGEGSRLTVL.

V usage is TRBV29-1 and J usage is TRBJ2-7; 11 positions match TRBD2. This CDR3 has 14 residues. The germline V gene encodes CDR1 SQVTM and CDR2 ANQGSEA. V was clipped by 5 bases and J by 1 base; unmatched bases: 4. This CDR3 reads CSVFGTSGSYEQYF. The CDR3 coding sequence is TGCAGCGTTTTTGGGACTAGCGGATCCTACGAGCAGTACTTC.

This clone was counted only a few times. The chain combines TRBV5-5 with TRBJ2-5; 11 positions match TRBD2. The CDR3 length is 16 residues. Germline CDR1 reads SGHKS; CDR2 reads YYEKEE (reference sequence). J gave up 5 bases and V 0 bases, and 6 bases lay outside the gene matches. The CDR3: CASSLALAGGRETQYF. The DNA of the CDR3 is TGTGCCAGCAGCTTGGCTCTAGCGGGAGGACGGGAGACCCAGTACTTC.

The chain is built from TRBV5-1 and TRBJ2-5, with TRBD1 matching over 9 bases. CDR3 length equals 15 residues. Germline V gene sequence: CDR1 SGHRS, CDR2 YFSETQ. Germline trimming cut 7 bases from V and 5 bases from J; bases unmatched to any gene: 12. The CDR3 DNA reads TGCGCCAGCGCCCAGGCGGGACAGGGTCGGGAGACCCAGTACTTC. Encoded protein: CASAQAGQGRETQYF.

CDR3 coding DNA: TGTGCCAGCAGCTGGGGACCGCGAGCCTCTGGAAACACCATATATTTT. Translating gives CASSWGPRASGNTIYF. V and J are TRBV9 and TRBJ1-3, with a possible D match to TRBD1 (5 bases). This CDR3 has 16 residues. The ends were cut back, 4 bases at V and 0 bases at J, with 14 bases in the middle. Germline assignment: CDR1 SGDLS and CDR2 YYNGEE.

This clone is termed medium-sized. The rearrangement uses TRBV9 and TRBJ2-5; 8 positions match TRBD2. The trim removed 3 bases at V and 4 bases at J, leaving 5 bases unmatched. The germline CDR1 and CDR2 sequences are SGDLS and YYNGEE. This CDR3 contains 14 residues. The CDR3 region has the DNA TGTGCCAGCAGCGAAGCGGGAGTGTCAGAGACCCAGTACTTC. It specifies CASSEAGVSETQYF.

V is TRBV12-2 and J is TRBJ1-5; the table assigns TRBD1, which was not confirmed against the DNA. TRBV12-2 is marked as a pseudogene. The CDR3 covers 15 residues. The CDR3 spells CASRWWTGPGRAQHF. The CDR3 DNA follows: TGTGCAAGTCGCTGGTGGACAGGCCCAGGACGCGCCCAGCATTTT.

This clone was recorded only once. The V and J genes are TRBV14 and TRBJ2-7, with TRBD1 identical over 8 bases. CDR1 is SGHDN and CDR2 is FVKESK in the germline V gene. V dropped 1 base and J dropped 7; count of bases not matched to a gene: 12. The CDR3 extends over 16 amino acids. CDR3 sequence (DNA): TGTGCCAGCAGCCAAGCGGTTTTCGACAGGGGAGATGAGCAGTACTTC. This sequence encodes CASSQAVFDRGDEQYF. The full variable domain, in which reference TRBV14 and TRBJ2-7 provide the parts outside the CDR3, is EAGVTQFPSHSVIEKGQTVTLRCDPISGHDNLYWYRRVMGKEIKFLLHFVKESKQDESGMPNNRFLAERTGGTYSTLKVQPAELEDSGVYFCASSQAVFDRGDEQYFGPGTRLTVT.

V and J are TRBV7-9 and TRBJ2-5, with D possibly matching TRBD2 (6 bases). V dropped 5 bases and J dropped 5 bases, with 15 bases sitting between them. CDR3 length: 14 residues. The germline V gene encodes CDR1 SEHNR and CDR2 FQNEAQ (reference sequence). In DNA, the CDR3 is TGTGCCAGCAGCCTTACCGGGAGTAGGGAGACCCAGTACTTC. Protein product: CASSLTGSRETQYF.

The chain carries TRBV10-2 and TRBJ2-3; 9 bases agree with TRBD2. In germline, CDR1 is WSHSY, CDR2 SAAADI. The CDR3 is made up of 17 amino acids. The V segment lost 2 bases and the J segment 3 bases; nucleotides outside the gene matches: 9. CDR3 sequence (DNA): TGCGCCAGCAGTGAGCCCCCGGGACTAGCTTCTACAGATACGCAGTATTTT. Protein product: CASSEPPGLASTDTQYF.

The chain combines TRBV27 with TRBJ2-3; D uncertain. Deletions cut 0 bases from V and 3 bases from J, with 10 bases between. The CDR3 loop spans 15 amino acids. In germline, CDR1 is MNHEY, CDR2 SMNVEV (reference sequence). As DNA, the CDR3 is TGTGCCAGCAGTTTATCGTTTTTTAGGACAGATACGCAGTATTTT. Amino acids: CASSLSFFRTDTQYF.

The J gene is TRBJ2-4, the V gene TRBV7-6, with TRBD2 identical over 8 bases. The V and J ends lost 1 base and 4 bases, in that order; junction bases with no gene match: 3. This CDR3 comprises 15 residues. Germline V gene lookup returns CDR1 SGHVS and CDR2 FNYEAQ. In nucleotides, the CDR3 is TGTGCCAGCAGCTTAGTAGCGGGGTTGAAAAACATTCAGTACTTC. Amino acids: CASSLVAGLKNIQYF.

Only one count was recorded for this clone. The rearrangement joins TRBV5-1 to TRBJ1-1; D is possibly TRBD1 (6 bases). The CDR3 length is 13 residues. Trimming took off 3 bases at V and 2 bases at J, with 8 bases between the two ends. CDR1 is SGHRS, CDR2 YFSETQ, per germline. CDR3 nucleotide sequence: TGCGCCAGCAGCTACGGGGGCAACACTGAAGCTTTCTTT. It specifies CASSYGGNTEAFF.